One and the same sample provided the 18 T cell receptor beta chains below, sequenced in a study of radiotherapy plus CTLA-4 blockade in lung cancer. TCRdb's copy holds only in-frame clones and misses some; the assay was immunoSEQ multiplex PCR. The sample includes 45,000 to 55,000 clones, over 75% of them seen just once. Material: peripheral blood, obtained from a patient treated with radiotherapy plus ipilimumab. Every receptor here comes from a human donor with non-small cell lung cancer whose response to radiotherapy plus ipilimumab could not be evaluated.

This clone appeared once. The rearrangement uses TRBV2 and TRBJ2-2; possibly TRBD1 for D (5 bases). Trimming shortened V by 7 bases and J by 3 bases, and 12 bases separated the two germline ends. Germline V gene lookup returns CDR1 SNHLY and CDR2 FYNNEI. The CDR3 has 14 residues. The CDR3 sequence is CASIYRRDTGELFF. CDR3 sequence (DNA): TGTGCCAGCATTTATCGCAGGGACACCGGGGAGCTGTTTTTT.

CDR3 residues: CASSQRHGHGKAFF. The CDR3 DNA sequence: TGTGCCAGCAGCCAAAGGCACGGTCACGGGAAAGCTTTCTTT. The genes are TRBV14 and TRBJ1-1; the D is unclear. Germline CDR1 is SGHDN and CDR2 is FVKESK. V lost 2 bases, J lost 9 bases, and 16 bases lay in between. The CDR3 is made up of 14 amino acids.

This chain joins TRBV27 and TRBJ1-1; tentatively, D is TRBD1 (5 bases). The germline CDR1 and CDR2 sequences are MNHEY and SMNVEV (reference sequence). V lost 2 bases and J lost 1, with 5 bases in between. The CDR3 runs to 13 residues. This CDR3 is CASSLRGNTEAFF. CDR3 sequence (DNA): TGTGCCAGCAGTTTAAGGGGGAACACTGAAGCTTTCTTT.

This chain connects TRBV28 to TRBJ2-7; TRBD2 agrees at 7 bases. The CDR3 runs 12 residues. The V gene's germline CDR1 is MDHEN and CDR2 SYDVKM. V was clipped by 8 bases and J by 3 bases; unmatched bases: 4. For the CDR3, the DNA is TGTGCCAGCGGCCGGGGGGTCTACGAGCAGTACTTC. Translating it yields CASGRGVYEQYF. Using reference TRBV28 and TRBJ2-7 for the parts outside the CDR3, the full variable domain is DVKVTQSSRYLVKRTGEKVFLECVQDMDHENMFWYRQDPGLGLRLIYFSYDVKMKEKGDIPEGYSVSREKKERFSLILESASTNQTSMYLCASGRGVYEQYFGPGTRLTVT.

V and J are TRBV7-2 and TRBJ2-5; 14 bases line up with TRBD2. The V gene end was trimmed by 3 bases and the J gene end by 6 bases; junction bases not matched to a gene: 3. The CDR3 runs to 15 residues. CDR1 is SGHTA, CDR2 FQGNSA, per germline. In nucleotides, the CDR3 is TGTGCCAGCAGCTTCCGACTAGCGGGGGGGCAGACCCAGTACTTC. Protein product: CASSFRLAGGQTQYF.

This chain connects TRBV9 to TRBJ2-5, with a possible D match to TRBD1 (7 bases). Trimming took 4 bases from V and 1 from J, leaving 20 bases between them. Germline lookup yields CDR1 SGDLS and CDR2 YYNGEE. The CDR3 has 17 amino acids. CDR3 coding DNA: TGTGCCAGCAGCCCCCCGGCGGGGACAGTATTCCAAGAGACCCAGTACTTC. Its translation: CASSPPAGTVFQETQYF. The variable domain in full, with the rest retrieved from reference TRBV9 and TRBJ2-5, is DSGVTQTPKHLITATGQRVTLRCSPRSGDLSVYWYQQSLDQGLQFLIQYYNGEERAKGNILERFSAQQFPDLHSELNLSSLELGDSALYFCASSPPAGTVFQETQYFGPGTRLLVL.

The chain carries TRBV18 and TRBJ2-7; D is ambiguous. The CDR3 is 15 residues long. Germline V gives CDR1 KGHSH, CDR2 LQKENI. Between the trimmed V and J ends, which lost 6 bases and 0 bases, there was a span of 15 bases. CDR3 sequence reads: CASSFGQSSSYEQYF. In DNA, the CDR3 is TGTGCCAGCTCCTTTGGGCAGTCAAGCTCCTACGAGCAGTACTTC.

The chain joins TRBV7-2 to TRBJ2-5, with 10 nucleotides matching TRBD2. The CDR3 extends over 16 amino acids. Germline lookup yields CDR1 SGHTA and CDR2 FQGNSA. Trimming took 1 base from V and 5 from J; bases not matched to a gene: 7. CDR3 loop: CASSLEVAGGGETQYF. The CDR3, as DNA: TGTGCCAGCAGCTTAGAAGTAGCGGGGGGAGGTGAGACCCAGTACTTC.

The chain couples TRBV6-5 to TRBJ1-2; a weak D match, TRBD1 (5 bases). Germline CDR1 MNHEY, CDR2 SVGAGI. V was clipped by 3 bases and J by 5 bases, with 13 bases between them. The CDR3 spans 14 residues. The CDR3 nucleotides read TGTGCCAGCAGTTATCGGGAGGGGTGGTATGGCTACACCTTC. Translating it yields CASSYREGWYGYTF.

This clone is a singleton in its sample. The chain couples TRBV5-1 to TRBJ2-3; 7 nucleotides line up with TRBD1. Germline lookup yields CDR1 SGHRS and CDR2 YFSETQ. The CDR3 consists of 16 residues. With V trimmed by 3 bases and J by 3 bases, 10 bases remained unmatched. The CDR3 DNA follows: TGCGCCAGCAGCTCGACGACAGGGAAGGGTACAGATACGCAGTATTTT. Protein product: CASSSTTGKGTDTQYF. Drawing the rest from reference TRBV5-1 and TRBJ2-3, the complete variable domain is KAGVTQTPRYLIKTRGQQVTLSCSPISGHRSVSWYQQTPGQGLQFLFEYFSETQRNKGNFPGRFSGRQFSNSRSEMNVSTLELGDSALYLCASSSTTGKGTDTQYFGPGTRLTVL.

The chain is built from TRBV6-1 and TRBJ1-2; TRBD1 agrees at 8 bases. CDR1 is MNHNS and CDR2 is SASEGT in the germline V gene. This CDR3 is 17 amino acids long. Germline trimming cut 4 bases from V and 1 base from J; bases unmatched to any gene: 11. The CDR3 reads CASSVMGQGALNYGYTF. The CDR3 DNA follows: TGTGCCAGCAGTGTTATGGGGCAGGGGGCGCTTAACTATGGCTACACCTTC.

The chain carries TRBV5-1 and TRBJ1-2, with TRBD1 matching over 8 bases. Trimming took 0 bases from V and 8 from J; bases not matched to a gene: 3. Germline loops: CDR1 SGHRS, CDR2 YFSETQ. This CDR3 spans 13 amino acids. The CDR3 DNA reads TGCGCCAGCAGCTTGGCACAGGGGGGGGGCTACACCTTC. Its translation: CASSLAQGGGYTF.

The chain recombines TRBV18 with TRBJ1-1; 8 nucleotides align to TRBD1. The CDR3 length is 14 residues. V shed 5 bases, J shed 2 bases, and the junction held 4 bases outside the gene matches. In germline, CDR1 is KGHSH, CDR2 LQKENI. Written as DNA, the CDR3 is TGTGCCAGCTCATTGGGACAGGCTAACACTGAAGCTTTCTTT. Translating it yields CASSLGQANTEAFF.

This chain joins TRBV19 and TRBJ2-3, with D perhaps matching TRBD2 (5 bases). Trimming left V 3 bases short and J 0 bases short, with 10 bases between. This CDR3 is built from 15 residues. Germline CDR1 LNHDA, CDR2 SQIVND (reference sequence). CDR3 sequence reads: CASSIGLASTDTQYF. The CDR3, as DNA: TGTGCCAGTAGTATCGGACTGGCTAGCACAGATACGCAGTATTTT.

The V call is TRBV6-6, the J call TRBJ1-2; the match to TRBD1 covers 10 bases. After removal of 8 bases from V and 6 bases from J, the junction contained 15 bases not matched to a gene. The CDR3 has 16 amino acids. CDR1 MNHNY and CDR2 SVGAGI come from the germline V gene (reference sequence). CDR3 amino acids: CASGTMGQGWTNGYTF. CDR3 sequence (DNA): TGTGCCAGCGGGACTATGGGACAGGGGTGGACGAATGGCTACACCTTC.

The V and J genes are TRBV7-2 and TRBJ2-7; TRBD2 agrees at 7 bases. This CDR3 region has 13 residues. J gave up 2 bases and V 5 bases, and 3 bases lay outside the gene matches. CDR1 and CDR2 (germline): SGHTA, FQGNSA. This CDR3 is CASSPGLTYEQYF. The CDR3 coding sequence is TGTGCCAGCAGCCCGGGACTAACCTACGAGCAGTACTTC.

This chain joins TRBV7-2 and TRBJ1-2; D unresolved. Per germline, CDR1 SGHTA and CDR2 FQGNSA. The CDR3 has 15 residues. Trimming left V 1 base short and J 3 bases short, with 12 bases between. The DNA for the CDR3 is TGTGCCAGCAGCTTAGGCGCTAACAGCTACTATGGCTACACCTTC. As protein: CASSLGANSYYGYTF. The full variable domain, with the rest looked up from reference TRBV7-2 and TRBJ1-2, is GAGVSQSPSNKVTEKGKDVELRCDPISGHTALYWYRQSLGQGLEFLIYFQGNSAPDKSGLPSDRFSAERTGGSVSTLTIQRTQQEDSAVYLCASSLGANSYYGYTFGSGTRLTVV.

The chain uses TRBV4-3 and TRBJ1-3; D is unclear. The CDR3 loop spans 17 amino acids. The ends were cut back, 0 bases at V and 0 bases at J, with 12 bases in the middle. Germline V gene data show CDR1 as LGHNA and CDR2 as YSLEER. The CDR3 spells CASSQDLSPNSGNTIYF. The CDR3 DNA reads TGCGCCAGCAGCCAAGATTTGAGCCCCAACTCTGGAAACACCATATATTTT.